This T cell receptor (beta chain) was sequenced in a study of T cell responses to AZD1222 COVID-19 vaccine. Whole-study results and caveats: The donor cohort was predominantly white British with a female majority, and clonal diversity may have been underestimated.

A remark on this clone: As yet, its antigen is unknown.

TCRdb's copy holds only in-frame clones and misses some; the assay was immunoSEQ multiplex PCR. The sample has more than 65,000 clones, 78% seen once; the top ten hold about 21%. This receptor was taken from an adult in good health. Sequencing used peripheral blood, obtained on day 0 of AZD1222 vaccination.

CDR3 coding DNA: TGTGCCAGCAGCCCTAGGGGGCAAGTGGTTCGGACCGGGGAGCTGTTTTTT. Translating gives CASSPRGQVVRTGELFF. The chain couples TRBV11-2 to TRBJ2-2, with 7 bases lining up with TRBD1. V was clipped by 5 bases and J by 5 bases; unmatched bases: 14. The CDR3 covers 17 residues. Germline V gives CDR1 SGHAT, CDR2 FQNNGV.